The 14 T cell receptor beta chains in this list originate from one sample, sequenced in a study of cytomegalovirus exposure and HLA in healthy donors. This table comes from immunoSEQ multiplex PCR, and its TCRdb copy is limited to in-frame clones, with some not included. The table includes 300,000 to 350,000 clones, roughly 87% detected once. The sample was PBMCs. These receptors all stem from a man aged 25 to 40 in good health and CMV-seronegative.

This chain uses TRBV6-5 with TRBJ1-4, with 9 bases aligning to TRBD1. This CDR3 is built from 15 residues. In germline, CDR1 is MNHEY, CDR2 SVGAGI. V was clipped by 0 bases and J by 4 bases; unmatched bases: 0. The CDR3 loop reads CASSYSGQGNEKLFF. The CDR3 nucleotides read TGTGCCAGCAGTTACTCGGGACAGGGTAATGAAAAACTGTTTTTT.

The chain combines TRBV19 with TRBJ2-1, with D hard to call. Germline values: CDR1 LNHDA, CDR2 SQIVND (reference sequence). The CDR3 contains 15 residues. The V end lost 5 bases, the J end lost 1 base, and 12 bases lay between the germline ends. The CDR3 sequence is CASSAIEASYNEQFF. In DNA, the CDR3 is TGTGCCAGTAGTGCTATAGAGGCTTCCTACAATGAGCAGTTCTTC.

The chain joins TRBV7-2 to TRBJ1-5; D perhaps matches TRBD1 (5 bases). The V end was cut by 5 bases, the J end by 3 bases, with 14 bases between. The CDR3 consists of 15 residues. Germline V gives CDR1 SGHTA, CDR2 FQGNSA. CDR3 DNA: TGTGCCAGCAGCCCGATTCTGGGGCTCAATCAGCCCCAGCATTTT. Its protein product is CASSPILGLNQPQHF.

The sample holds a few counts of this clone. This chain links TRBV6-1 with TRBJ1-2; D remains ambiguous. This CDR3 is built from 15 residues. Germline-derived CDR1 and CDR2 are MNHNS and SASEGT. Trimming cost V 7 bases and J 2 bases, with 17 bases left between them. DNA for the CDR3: TGTGCCAGCACCAAGATGGGGAGACTAAACTATGGCTACACCTTC. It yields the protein CASTKMGRLNYGYTF.

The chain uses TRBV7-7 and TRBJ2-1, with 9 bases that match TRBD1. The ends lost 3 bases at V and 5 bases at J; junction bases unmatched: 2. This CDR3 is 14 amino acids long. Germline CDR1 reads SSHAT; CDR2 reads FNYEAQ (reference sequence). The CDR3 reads CASSLDRGDNEQFF. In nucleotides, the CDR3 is TGTGCCAGCAGCTTGGACAGGGGAGACAATGAGCAGTTCTTC. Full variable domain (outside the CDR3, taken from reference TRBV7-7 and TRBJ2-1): GAGVSQSPRYKVTKRGQDVTLRCDPISSHATLYWYQQALGQGPEFLTYFNYEAQPDKSGLPSDRFSAERPEGSISTLTIQRTEQRDSAMYRCASSLDRGDNEQFFGPGTRLTVL.

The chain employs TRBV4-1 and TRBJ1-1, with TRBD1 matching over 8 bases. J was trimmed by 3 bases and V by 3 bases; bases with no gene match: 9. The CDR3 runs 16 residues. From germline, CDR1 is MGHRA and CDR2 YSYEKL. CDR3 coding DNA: TGCGCCAGCAGCCAGATCTCCCGGGACAGGCACACTGAAGCTTTCTTT. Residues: CASSQISRDRHTEAFF.

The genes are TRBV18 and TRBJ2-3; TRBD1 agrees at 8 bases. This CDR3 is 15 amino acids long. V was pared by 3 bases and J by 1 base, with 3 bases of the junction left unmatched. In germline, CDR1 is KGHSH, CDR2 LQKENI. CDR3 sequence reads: CASSPQGARTDTQYF. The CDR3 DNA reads TGTGCCAGCTCACCCCAGGGGGCCCGCACAGATACGCAGTATTTT. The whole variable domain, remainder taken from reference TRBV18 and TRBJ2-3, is NAGVMQNPRHLVRRRGQEARLRCSPMKGHSHVYWYRQLPEEGLKFMVYLQKENIIDESGMPKERFSAEFPKEGPSILRIQQVVRGDSAAYFCASSPQGARTDTQYFGPGTRLTVL.

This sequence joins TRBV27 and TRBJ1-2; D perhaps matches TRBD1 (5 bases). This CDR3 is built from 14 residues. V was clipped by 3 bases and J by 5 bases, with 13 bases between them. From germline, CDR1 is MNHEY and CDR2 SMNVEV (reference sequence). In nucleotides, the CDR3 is TGTGCCAGCAGTTTCACCAGGGTCGGATATGGCTACACCTTC. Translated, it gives CASSFTRVGYGYTF.

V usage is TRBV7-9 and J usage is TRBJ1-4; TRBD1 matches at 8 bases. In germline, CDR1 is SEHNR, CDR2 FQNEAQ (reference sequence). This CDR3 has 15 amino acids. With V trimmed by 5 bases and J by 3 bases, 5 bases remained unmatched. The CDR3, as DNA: TGTGCCAGCAGCCCGCAGACAGGGGCTAATGAAAAACTGTTTTTT. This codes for CASSPQTGANEKLFF.

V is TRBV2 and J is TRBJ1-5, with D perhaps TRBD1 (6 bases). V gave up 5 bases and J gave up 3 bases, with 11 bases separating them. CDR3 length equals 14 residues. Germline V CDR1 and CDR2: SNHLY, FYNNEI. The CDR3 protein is CASSLTGNNQPQHF. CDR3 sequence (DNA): TGTGCCAGCAGTCTAACAGGGAACAATCAGCCCCAGCATTTT.

The CDR3 region is CASSVEGSAGSPLHF. The CDR3 bases are TGTGCCAGCAGCGTAGAAGGGTCGGCAGGGTCACCCCTCCACTTT. V and J are TRBV9 and TRBJ1-6; D perhaps matches TRBD1 (5 bases). V dropped 0 bases and J dropped 10 bases, with 14 bases sitting between them. CDR3 length: 15 amino acids. CDR1 and CDR2 (germline): SGDLS, YYNGEE.

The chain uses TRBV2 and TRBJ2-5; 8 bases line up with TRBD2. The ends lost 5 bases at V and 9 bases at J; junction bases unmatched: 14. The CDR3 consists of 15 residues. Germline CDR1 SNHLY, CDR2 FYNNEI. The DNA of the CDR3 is TGTGCCAGCAGTTCCATGAGCGGGGGACCCTTAGCCCAGTACTTC. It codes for CASSSMSGGPLAQYF.

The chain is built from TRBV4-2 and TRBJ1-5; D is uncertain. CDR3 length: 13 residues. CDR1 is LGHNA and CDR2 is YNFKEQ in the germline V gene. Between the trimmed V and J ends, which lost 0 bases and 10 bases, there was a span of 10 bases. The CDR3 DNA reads TGTGCCAGCAGCCAAGACCTCGATACACCCCAGCATTTT. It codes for CASSQDLDTPQHF.

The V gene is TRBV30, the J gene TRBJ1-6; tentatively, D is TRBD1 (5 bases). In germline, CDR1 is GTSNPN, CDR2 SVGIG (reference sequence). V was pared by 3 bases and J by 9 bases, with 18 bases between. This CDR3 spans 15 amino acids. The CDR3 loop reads CAWRPGTFGISPLHF. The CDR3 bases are TGTGCCTGGAGGCCCGGGACTTTCGGTATTTCACCCCTCCACTTT.